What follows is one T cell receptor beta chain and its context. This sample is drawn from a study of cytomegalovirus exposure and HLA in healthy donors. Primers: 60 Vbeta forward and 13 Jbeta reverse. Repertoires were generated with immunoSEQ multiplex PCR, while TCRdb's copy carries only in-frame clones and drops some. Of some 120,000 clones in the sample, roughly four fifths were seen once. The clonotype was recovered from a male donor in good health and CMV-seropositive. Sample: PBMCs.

CDR3 in amino acids: CASTSPTGKTYEQYF. CDR3 DNA: TGTGCCAGCACCTCGCCGACAGGGAAAACCTACGAGCAGTACTTC. J is TRBJ2-5 and V is TRBV28; 7 nucleotides align to TRBD1. The J call may be faulty, since TRBJ2-7 better matches the DNA end. Germline CDR1 is MDHEN and CDR2 is SYDVKM. The CDR3 length is 15 residues.